The present T cell receptor beta chain was sequenced within a study of CD8+CD57+ T cells in acquired aplastic anemia. About the research overall: Sorted CD4+ and CD8+ cells yielded DNA averaging about 3.1 ug. Healthy CD8+ samples averaged roughly 10 million reads. Study observations and caveats: Patients did not significantly differ from controls in CD8+ Simpson's diversity. Patients and controls turned out to have 25 to 30 CD8+ CDR3 sequences in common.

The V gene end was trimmed by 11 bases and the J gene end by 5 bases; junction bases not matched to a gene: 11. The CDR3 loop spans 13 amino acids. Germline-derived CDR1 and CDR2 are WNHNN and SYGVQD (reference sequence). The study profiled TCR beta VDJ and CDR3 using genomic DNA as template. TCRdb re-called the reads with MiXCR, one entry per CDR3 protein. This table holds 150,000 or so distinct CDR3 sequences, 55% to 80% found once. Regarding this clonotype: Antigen specificity is unknown.

The chain combines TRBV10-1 with TRBJ2-5, with 7 nucleotides matching TRBD2. This TCR was sampled from a human donor in good health. Sequencing used sorted CD4+, CD8+, or CD8+CD57+ T cells (not recorded which) from PBMCs. Written as DNA, the CDR3 is TGCGCCGATGGGACTACGGGGGTGGAGACCCAGTACTTC. As protein: CADGTTGVETQYF.